The 26 T cell receptor beta chains listed next were all sequenced from one sample in a study of blood T cell repertoires in COVID-19. Produced via immunoSEQ multiplex PCR; TCRdb's table is partial and in-frame only. The sample yields around 390,000 clones, about 87% seen once. The sequenced sample consisted of PBMCs or T cells enriched from blood (not recorded which). Receptors were obtained from a woman aged 50 to 60 who had recovered from COVID-19.

V usage is TRBV4-3 and J usage is TRBJ2-3; TRBD2 might be the D (5 bases). This CDR3 spans 18 amino acids. Trimming took 0 bases from V and 2 from J, leaving 18 bases between them. Germline CDR1 LGHNA, CDR2 YSLEER. This CDR3 reads CASSQDLWSSRPTDTQYF. CDR3 bases: TGCGCCAGCAGCCAAGATTTGTGGTCTAGCCGCCCCACAGATACGCAGTATTTT.

The chain couples TRBV4-1 to TRBJ2-1; 11 bases are a match to TRBD2. The V gene's germline CDR1 is MGHRA and CDR2 YSYEKL. Trimming at V came to 0 bases and at J to 14 bases, leaving 12 bases not matched to a gene. CDR3 size: 16 residues. The chain's CDR3 is CASSQDGWSSGGVEFF. The CDR3 region has the DNA TGCGCCAGCAGCCAAGATGGGTGGAGTAGCGGGGGGGTGGAGTTCTTC.

V gene TRBV7-8 combines with J gene TRBJ2-7, with D perhaps TRBD2 (7 bases). The V and J ends lost 2 bases and 0 bases respectively, with 26 bases between them. Germline V gene lookup returns CDR1 SGHVS and CDR2 FQNEAQ. The CDR3 is 20 amino acids. The CDR3 nucleotides are TGTGCCAGCAGCTTACCACCGTCACGGGGGGCGTACAGGAGCTCCTACGAGCAGTACTTC. Protein product: CASSLPPSRGAYRSSYEQYF.

This rearrangement joins TRBV19 to TRBJ2-4; 8 nucleotides align to TRBD1. Trimming removed 5 bases from V and 6 bases from J; junction bases left unmatched: 9. CDR1 and CDR2 (germline): LNHDA, SQIVND (reference sequence). This CDR3 has 15 amino acids. CDR3 sequence: CASSPGDRSGNIQYF. The CDR3 region has the DNA TGTGCCAGTAGTCCGGGGGACAGGTCTGGAAACATTCAGTACTTC.

Turning to this clone: At the DNA level, this CDR3 is encoded by other sequences in the same sample as well. The CDR3: CASSLRGYGYTF. CDR3 nucleotides: TGTGCCAGCAGTTTACGAGGGTATGGCTACACCTTC. V and J are TRBV28 and TRBJ1-2; no definite D call. The CDR3 has 12 residues. The V gene's germline CDR1 is MDHEN and CDR2 SYDVKM. Trimming cost V 2 bases and J 5 bases, with 6 bases left between them.

This chain connects TRBV27 to TRBJ1-5; no clear D. The CDR3 runs to 14 residues. V shed 6 bases and J shed 3 bases, with 12 bases lying between them. From germline, CDR1 is MNHEY and CDR2 SMNVEV (reference sequence). The CDR3 is CASSLAGYNQPQHF. CDR3 nucleotides: TGTGCCAGCAGCCTGGCAGGTTACAATCAGCCCCAGCATTTT.

The rearrangement joins TRBV18 to TRBJ2-5; TRBD2 aligns across 10 bases. The V gene end was trimmed by 2 bases and the J gene end by 5 bases; junction bases not matched to a gene: 5. The CDR3 is 15 residues long. CDR1 and CDR2 from the germline V gene are KGHSH and LQKENI. As DNA, the CDR3 is TGTGCCAGCTCACCATCCCTAGCGGGGGTGGAGACCCAGTACTTC. Translating it yields CASSPSLAGVETQYF.

This rearrangement joins TRBV10-2 to TRBJ2-7, with 9 bases that match TRBD1. The V gene's germline CDR1 is WSHSY and CDR2 SAAADI. Trimming removed 4 bases from V and 2 bases from J; junction bases left unmatched: 3. This CDR3 spans 14 amino acids. The CDR3, as DNA: TGCGCCAGCAGTGTCGGACAGGGGCCCTACGAGCAGTACTTC. Protein sequence: CASSVGQGPYEQYF.

The chain couples TRBV7-2 to TRBJ1-1; no clear D gene. The CDR3 sequence is 14 residues long. The V end was cut by 3 bases, the J end by 4 bases, with 12 bases between. Germline values: CDR1 SGHTA, CDR2 FQGNSA. The CDR3 sequence: CASSFPTTSTEAFF. The CDR3, as DNA: TGTGCCAGCAGCTTCCCAACTACAAGCACTGAAGCTTTCTTT. The full variable domain, with the rest looked up from reference TRBV7-2 and TRBJ1-1, is GAGVSQSPSNKVTEKGKDVELRCDPISGHTALYWYRQSLGQGLEFLIYFQGNSAPDKSGLPSDRFSAERTGGSVSTLTIQRTQQEDSAVYLCASSFPTTSTEAFFGQGTRLTVV.

CDR3 bases: TGTGCCAGCAGCTTAGACGCGGGACGGAAGAATTCACCCCTCCACTTT. It is translated as CASSLDAGRKNSPLHF. The chain joins TRBV11-2 to TRBJ1-6; a possible D gene is TRBD1 (5 bases). The CDR3 has 16 residues. Germline assignment: CDR1 SGHAT and CDR2 FQNNGV. Trimming removed 0 bases from V and 7 bases from J, with 13 bases in between.

The chain is built from TRBV29-1 and TRBJ1-1, with D possibly matching TRBD1 (6 bases). Trimming took off 8 bases at V and 4 bases at J, with 20 bases between the two ends. The CDR3 has 14 residues. Germline CDR1 and CDR2: SQVTM and ANQGSEA. This CDR3 is CSTFGAGASTEAFF. In DNA form, the CDR3 reads TGCAGCACCTTCGGAGCAGGGGCGAGCACTGAAGCTTTCTTT.

V gene TRBV27 combines with J gene TRBJ2-7; tentatively, D is TRBD2 (6 bases). CDR3 length: 13 residues. V lost 4 bases, J lost 9 bases, and 16 bases lay in between. Germline CDR1 reads MNHEY; CDR2 reads SMNVEV (reference sequence). Here the CDR3 reads CASSSREILWQYF. CDR3 DNA: TGTGCCAGCAGTTCCCGGGAGATCCTCTGGCAGTACTTC.

The V and J genes are TRBV20-1 and TRBJ1-2; 9 bases agree with TRBD1. The CDR3 length is 11 residues. The germline V gene encodes CDR1 DFQATT and CDR2 SNEGSKA (reference sequence). Germline trimming cut 6 bases from V and 7 bases from J; bases unmatched to any gene: 3. The CDR3 bases are TGCAGTGCCCCGGACAGGGGTGGCTACACCTTC. This gives the protein CSAPDRGGYTF.

The chain has TRBV25-1 and TRBJ1-2; 7 bases map to TRBD1. Germline CDR1 MGHDK, CDR2 SYGVNS. Trimming removed 8 bases from V and 4 bases from J; junction bases left unmatched: 7. The CDR3 has 13 residues. CDR3 protein: CASGKTGIYGYTF. Here the CDR3 DNA reads TGTGCCAGCGGTAAGACAGGGATCTATGGCTACACCTTC.

This clone was seen a handful of times. V gene TRBV5-1 combines with J gene TRBJ1-2, with D possibly matching TRBD1 (6 bases). V gave up 5 bases and J gave up 6 bases, with 20 bases separating them. Germline CDR1 and CDR2: SGHRS and YFSETQ. The CDR3 spans 15 residues. The CDR3: CASRGLKQGVNGYTF. DNA of the CDR3: TGCGCCAGCAGAGGCTTGAAACAGGGAGTTAATGGCTACACCTTC. Full variable domain (missing parts from reference TRBV5-1 and TRBJ1-2): KAGVTQTPRYLIKTRGQQVTLSCSPISGHRSVSWYQQTPGQGLQFLFEYFSETQRNKGNFPGRFSGRQFSNSRSEMNVSTLELGDSALYLCASRGLKQGVNGYTFGSGTRLTVV.

The rearrangement links TRBV7-2 to TRBJ2-5; possible D gene TRBD2, 5 bases. The V and J ends lost 5 bases and 7 bases respectively, with 14 bases between them. From germline, CDR1 is SGHTA and CDR2 FQGNSA. The CDR3 is 13 residues long. The CDR3 nucleotides read TGTGCCAGCAGCACCCGGGATCGAGGGACCCAGTACTTC. Residues: CASSTRDRGTQYF.

Notes on this clone: This sample also contains other DNA sequences that code for the same CDR3. The rearrangement joins TRBV7-2 to TRBJ1-1; a possible D gene is TRBD1 (5 bases). Germline-derived CDR1 and CDR2 are SGHTA and FQGNSA. The V end lost 3 bases, the J end lost 4 bases, and 9 bases lay between the germline ends. CDR3 length: 13 residues. The CDR3: CASSLGQRTEAFF. In DNA form, the CDR3 reads TGTGCCAGCAGCTTGGGGCAACGCACTGAAGCTTTCTTT.

This clone appeared a single time. The V gene is TRBV7-2, the J gene TRBJ1-4; no reliable D call. The CDR3 sequence is 15 residues long. CDR1 SGHTA and CDR2 FQGNSA come from the germline V gene. Trimming took 5 bases from V and 0 from J, leaving 10 bases between them. The CDR3 region has the DNA TGTGCCAGCAGCCGTTCCCCCGCAACTAATGAAAAACTGTTTTTT. Its translation is CASSRSPATNEKLFF. Complete variable domain (other parts from reference TRBV7-2 and TRBJ1-4): GAGVSQSPSNKVTEKGKDVELRCDPISGHTALYWYRQSLGQGLEFLIYFQGNSAPDKSGLPSDRFSAERTGGSVSTLTIQRTQQEDSAVYLCASSRSPATNEKLFFGSGTQLSVL.

This clone was detected only once. The rearrangement joins TRBV28 to TRBJ1-3; a weak D match, TRBD1 (5 bases). The CDR3 totals 14 residues. Germline CDR1 is MDHEN and CDR2 is SYDVKM. V was pared by 7 bases and J by 3 bases, with 13 bases between. CDR3 DNA: TGTGCCAGCATCAAACAGGACGGTGGAAACACCATATATTTT. It yields the protein CASIKQDGGNTIYF.

The chain recombines TRBV10-3 with TRBJ2-3, with a possible D match to TRBD1 (6 bases). V was shortened by 3 bases and J by 0 bases, with 25 bases between the two germline ends. Looked up from germline, CDR1 is ENHRY and CDR2 is SYGVKD. The CDR3 covers 20 residues. The CDR3 reads CAISDRTTGQGGGSTDTQYF. The CDR3 DNA is TGTGCCATCAGTGATCGGACCACGGGACAAGGTGGGGGTAGCACAGATACGCAGTATTTT.

The chain links TRBV5-5 to TRBJ2-6; D is perhaps TRBD1 (6 bases). Germline lookup yields CDR1 SGHKS and CDR2 YYEKEE (reference sequence). The V end was cut by 4 bases, the J end by 0 bases, with 17 bases between. The CDR3 totals 18 residues. As DNA, the CDR3 is TGTGCCAGCAGCCAGGGTGGGACACAGATCTCTGGGGCCAACGTCCTGACTTTC. Translation: CASSQGGTQISGANVLTF. Supplemented by reference TRBV5-5 and TRBJ2-6, the full variable domain reads DAGVTQSPTHLIKTRGQQVTLRCSPISGHKSVSWYQQVLGQGPQFIFQYYEKEERGRGNFPDRFSARQFPNYSSELNVNALLLGDSALYLCASSQGGTQISGANVLTFGAGSRLTVL.

The chain employs TRBV7-9 and TRBJ1-2; D remains ambiguous. Germline V gene data show CDR1 as SEHNR and CDR2 as FQNEAQ (reference sequence). Trimming shortened V by 4 bases and J by 8 bases, and 17 bases separated the two germline ends. CDR3 length: 14 amino acids. CDR3 coding DNA: TGTGCCAGCAGCTCCCTGAAGTGGCTGGAGGGCTACACCTTC. It yields the protein CASSSLKWLEGYTF.

The chain links TRBV2 to TRBJ1-1; weak D call: TRBD1 (5 bases). Germline V gives CDR1 SNHLY, CDR2 FYNNEI. The ends were cut back, 10 bases at V and 4 bases at J, with 10 bases in the middle. The CDR3 runs to 11 residues. Here the CDR3 reads CAIWGGTEAFF. The DNA for the CDR3 is TGTGCCATATGGGGCGGCACTGAAGCTTTCTTT.

A single count supports this clone. V usage is TRBV9 and J usage is TRBJ1-4; 10 bases are shared with TRBD1. In germline, CDR1 is SGDLS, CDR2 YYNGEE. V lost 3 bases to trimming and J lost 14 bases; unmatched junction nucleotides: 16. This CDR3 has 16 amino acids. CDR3 in DNA: TGTGCCAGCAGCGGCGAACCGGGACAGGGGAAGGTTATGCTGTTTTTT. Its protein product is CASSGEPGQGKVMLFF.

This chain joins TRBV15 and TRBJ2-5; D is possibly TRBD2 (6 bases). Between the trimmed V and J ends, which lost 1 base and 2 bases, there was a span of 17 bases. CDR1 is LNHNV and CDR2 is YYDKDF in the germline V gene (reference sequence). CDR3 length: 17 amino acids. The CDR3 nucleotides read TGTGCCACCAGCAGAGCAGGGATTTGGAGGGGTCAAGAGACCCAGTACTTC. This codes for CATSRAGIWRGQETQYF.

V is TRBV28 and J is TRBJ1-1, with 8 positions matching TRBD1. This CDR3 has 14 residues. CDR1 MDHEN and CDR2 SYDVKM come from the germline V gene. V was pared by 3 bases and J by 3 bases, with 3 bases of the junction left unmatched. In DNA, the CDR3 is TGTGCCAGCAGTTTGCTACAGGGGGACACTGAAGCTTTCTTT. It translates to CASSLLQGDTEAFF.